This TCR beta chain stems from a study of STAT5B mutations in CD4+ large granular lymphocyte leukemia. Original methodology: Lowest detectable productive clonotype frequency was 2.59 x 10-5. Method: immunoSEQ multiplex PCR; TCRdb's copy keeps in-frame clones and lacks some. The V and J calls and the clone size are those of that table, but D and trimming were determined from the DNA. This table holds almost 8,500 clones, about nine tenths found once. The sequence was collected from an older woman with CD4+ T-cell large granular lymphocyte leukemia. Sequencing input: PBMCs.

The CDR3 protein is CASDRGSTGELFF. In nucleotides, the CDR3 is TGTGCCAGCGATAGGGGGAGCACCGGGGAGCTGTTTTTT. The gene calls are TRBV6-6 and TRBJ2-2, with TRBD1 as a possible D gene (6 bases). Trimming cost V 8 bases and J 4 bases, with 11 bases left between them. CDR1 and CDR2 (germline): MNHNY, SVGAGI (reference sequence). This CDR3 is 13 amino acids long.